The present TCR beta chain was sequenced within a study of T-cell reconstitution after alpha-beta-depleted transplantation in children. Notes on the study in general: At day 60, the high TCRbeta diversity found in some patients originated from recipient T cells and thymic progenitors that had survived. Newly made T cells mostly supplied T-cell counts and diversity one year after transplant.

The CDR3 has 11 amino acids. V was shortened by 5 bases and J by 6 bases, with 5 bases between the two germline ends. The sample holds many counts of this clonotype. Its antigen is unknown. Molecular barcoding with unique molecular identifiers was used for the TCRbeta library. TCRdb fed the PCR reads into MiXCR, producing one record per CDR3 protein. The data hold approximately 70,000 distinct CDR3 sequences, with roughly 5% observed a single time. The TCR was taken from a boy less than two years old who had a stem cell transplant for acute myeloid leukemia, so the T cells may come from the graft donor. The V call is TRBV12-3 or TRBV12-4, the J call TRBJ1-5; D is unclear. The material was PBMCs, mostly from graft donor cells, obtained 180 days after TCRalphabeta/CD19-depleted stem cell transplant. The CDR3 region is CASSLGQPQHF. CDR3 sequence (DNA): TGTGCCAGCAGTCTCGGTCAGCCCCAGCATTTT.